The sequence of this TCR beta chain was determined in a study of post-analysis software for immune sequencing data. The library was made from cDNA and included unique molecular identifiers. MiXCR, run by TCRdb on the PCR reads, gives a single entry per CDR3 protein. The table records roughly 150,000 distinct CDR3 sequences, 35% to 40% of them present only once. A few counts support this clonotype. The germline gives CDR1 SGHTA, CDR2 FQGTGA. The CDR3 extends over 13 amino acids. V was pared by 5 bases and J by 5 bases, with 12 bases between. The source is a girl aged 10 to 17 with multiple sclerosis. The source was blood, collected after autologous hematopoietic stem cell transplantation. V and J are TRBV7-3 and TRBJ2-5; maybe TRBD2 (6 bases). The CDR3 sequence: CASSQTSVETQYF. The DNA for the CDR3 is TGTGCCAGCAGCCAGACTAGTGTGGAGACCCAGTACTTC.